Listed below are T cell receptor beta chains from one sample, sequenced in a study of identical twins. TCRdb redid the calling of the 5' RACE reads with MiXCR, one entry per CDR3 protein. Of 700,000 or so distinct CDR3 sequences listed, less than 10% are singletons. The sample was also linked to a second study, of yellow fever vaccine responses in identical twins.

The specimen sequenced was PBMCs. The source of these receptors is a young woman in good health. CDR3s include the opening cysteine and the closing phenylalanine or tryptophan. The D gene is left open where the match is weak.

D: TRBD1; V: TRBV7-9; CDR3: CASSSMTGRGYTEAFF
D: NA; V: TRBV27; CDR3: CASSYISEGELFF
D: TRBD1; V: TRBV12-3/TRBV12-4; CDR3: CASSSRTGKETQYF
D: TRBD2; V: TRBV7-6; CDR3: CASSTRGVYEQFF
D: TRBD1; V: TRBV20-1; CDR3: CSARDRQGAYEQYF
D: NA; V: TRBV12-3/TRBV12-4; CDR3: CASSNRDSAPDTQYF
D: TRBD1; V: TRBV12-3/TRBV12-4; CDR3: CASRTGTGTNQPQHF
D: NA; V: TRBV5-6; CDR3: CASSSNTYSGNTIYF
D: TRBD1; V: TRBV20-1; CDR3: CSARDKWTGGEQYF
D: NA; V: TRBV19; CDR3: CASGTGYSNQPQHF
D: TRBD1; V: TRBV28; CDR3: CASSSPGQGGGQPQHF
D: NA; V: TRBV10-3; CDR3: CAIRNRELYNEQFF
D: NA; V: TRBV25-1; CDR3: CASSADTAEKLFF
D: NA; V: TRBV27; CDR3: CASSLSWGMVGEQYF
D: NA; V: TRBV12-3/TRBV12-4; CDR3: CASSALPRDTENIQYF
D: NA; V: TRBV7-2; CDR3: CASSLAVRGADTQYF
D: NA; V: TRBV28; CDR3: CASTGLKGGISEAFF
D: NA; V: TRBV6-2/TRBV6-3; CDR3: CASSTHGPRPPLSGANVLTF
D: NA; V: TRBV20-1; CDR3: CSARVLAPYEQYF
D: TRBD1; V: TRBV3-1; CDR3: CASSQQGAYGYTF
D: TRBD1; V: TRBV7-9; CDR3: CASSSGTGLADTQYF
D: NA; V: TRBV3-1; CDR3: CASSGGIPNEQFF
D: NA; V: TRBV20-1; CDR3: CSASKQGTGELFF
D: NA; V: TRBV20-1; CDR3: CSAADGGYTGELFF
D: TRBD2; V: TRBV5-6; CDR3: CASSFSPVLAGGETQYF
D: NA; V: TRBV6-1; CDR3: CASTTTLGRRETQYF
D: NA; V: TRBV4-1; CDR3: CASSQGGGVRSYEQYF
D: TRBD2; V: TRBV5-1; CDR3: CASSQIAGLQETQYF
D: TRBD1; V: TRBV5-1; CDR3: CASSAGGRVNTEAFF
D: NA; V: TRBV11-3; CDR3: CASSFQGSGELFF
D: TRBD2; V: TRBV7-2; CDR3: CASSLAGFLSTDTQYF
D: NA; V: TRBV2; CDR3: CASSEGLNYGYTF
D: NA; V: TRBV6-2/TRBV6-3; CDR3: CASSYDMGYGYTF
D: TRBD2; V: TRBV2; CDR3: CASKPLAGTGELFF
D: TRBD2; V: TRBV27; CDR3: CASSSLAGGNTDTQYF
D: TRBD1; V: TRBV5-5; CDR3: CASTRDSGDLGIYEQYF
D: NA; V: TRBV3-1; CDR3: CASSTRDGETQYF
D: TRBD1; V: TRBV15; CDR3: CATSISDRAIGANVLTF
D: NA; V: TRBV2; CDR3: CASSAAETYEQYF
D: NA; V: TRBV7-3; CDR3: CASSSSALNEQFF
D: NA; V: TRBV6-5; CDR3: CASSYSLTQETQYF
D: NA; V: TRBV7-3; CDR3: CASSADGRGNSPLHF
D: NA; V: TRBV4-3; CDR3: CASTPAKNIGEGSYGYTF
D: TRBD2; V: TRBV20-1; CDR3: CRGDLAGGRGYTQYF
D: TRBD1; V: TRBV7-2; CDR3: CASSDTPGQGRETQYF
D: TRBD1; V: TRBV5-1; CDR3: CASSTMGQYEQYF
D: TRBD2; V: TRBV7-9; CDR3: CASSEGGGRAYEQYF
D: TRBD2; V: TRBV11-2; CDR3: CASTRTSGNYEQYF
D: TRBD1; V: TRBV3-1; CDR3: CASSRDRGITEAFF
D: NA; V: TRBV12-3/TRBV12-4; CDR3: CASSAQTRETQYF
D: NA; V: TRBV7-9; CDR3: CASSLLGRYEQYF
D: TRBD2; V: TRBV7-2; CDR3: CASSLGEGFQETQYF
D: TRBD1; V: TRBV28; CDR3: CASSNPVGTVFYEQYF
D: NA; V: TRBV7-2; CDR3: CASSLGVEGTEQFF
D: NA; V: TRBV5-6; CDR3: CASLSGTYNEQFF